What follows are 3 T cell receptor beta chains derived from one specimen sequenced in a study of T cell responses to AZD1222 COVID-19 vaccine. Measured with immunoSEQ multiplex PCR; TCRdb has only the in-frame clones, and not every one. The data contain under 200,000 clones, 90% to 95% of them singletons. Sequencing was performed on peripheral blood, taken on day 0 of AZD1222 vaccination. These receptors were taken from an adult in good health.

The rearrangement joins TRBV25-1 to TRBJ1-5, with D possibly matching TRBD1 (6 bases). Looked up from germline, CDR1 is MGHDK and CDR2 is SYGVNS. V was trimmed by 8 bases and J by 12 bases, leaving 23 bases between them. The CDR3 has 14 amino acids. CDR3 loop: CASEDSTKVSNQHF. As DNA, the CDR3 is TGTGCCAGCGAGGACAGTACGAAGGTTAGCAACCAGCATTTT.

V and J are TRBV12-3 or TRBV12-4 and TRBJ2-7; D is undetermined. V was pared by 3 bases and J by 6 bases, with 9 bases between. The CDR3 has 12 residues. The CDR3 sequence is CASSLQRREQYF. In nucleotides, the CDR3 is TGTGCCAGCAGTTTGCAGCGCCGCGAGCAGTACTTC.

J is TRBJ2-1 and V is TRBV27; 7 bases map to TRBD1. The length of the CDR3 is 16 residues. V was clipped by 3 bases and J by 11 bases; unmatched bases: 16. From germline, CDR1 is MNHEY and CDR2 SMNVEV (reference sequence). CDR3 amino acids: CASSLVGGNGGVKQFF. The CDR3 DNA is TGTGCCAGCAGTTTGGTAGGGGGCAACGGCGGCGTTAAGCAGTTCTTC.